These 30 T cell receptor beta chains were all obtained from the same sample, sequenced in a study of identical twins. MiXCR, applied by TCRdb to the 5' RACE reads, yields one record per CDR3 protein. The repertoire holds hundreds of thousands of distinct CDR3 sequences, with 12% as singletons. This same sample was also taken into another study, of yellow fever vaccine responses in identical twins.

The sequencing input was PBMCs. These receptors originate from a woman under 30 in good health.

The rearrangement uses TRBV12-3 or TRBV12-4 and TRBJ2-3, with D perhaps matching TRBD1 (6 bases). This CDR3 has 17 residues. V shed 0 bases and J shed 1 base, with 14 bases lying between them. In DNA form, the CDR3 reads TGTGCCAGCAGTTTAGCGGACAGTTCCCGGGGCACAGATACGCAGTATTTT. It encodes CASSLADSSRGTDTQYF.

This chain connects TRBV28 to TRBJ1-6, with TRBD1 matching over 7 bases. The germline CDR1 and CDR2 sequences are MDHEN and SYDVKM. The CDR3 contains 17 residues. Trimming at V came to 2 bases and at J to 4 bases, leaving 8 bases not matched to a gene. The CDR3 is CASSLARGGRYNSPLHF. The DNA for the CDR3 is TGTGCCAGCAGTTTAGCCCGAGGGGGCAGATATAATTCACCCCTCCACTTT.

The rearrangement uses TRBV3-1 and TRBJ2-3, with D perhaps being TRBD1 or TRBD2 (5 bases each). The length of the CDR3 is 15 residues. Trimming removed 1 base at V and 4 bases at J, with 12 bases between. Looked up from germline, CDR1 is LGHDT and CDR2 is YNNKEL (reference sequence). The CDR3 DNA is TGTGCCAGCAGCCAAGGGCAGGGAGAGGCAGATACGCAGTATTTT. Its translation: CASSQGQGEADTQYF.

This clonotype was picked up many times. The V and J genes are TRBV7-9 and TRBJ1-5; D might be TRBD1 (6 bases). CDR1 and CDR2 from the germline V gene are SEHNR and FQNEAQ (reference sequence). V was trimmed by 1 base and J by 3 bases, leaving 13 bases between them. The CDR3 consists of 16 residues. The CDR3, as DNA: TGTGCCAGCAGCTTAGAGGGGAGGGGGAACAATCAGCCCCAGCATTTT. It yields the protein CASSLEGRGNNQPQHF.

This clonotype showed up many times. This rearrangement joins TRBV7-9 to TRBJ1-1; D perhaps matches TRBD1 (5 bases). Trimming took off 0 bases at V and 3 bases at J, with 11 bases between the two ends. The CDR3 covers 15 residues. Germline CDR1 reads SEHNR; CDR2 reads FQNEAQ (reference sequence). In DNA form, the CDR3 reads TGTGCCAGCAGCTTAGCGGGAGGGGAACACACTGAAGCTTTCTTT. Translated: CASSLAGGEHTEAFF.

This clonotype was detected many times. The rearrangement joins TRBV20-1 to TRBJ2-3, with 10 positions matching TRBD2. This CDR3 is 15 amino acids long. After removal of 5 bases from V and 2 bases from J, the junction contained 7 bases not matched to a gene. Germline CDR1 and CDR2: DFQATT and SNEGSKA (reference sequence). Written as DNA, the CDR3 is TGCAGTGCTCCACGTAGCGGGGGGTCCACAGATACGCAGTATTTT. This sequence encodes CSAPRSGGSTDTQYF.

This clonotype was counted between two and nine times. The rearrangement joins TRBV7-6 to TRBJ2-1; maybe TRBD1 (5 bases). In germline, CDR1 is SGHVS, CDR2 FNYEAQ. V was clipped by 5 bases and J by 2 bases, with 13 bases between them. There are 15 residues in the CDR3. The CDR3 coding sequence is TGTGCCAGCAGCGGGTCCGACAGCGCCTACAATGAGCAGTTCTTC. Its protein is CASSGSDSAYNEQFF. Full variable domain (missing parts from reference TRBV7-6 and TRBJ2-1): GAGVSQSPRYKVTKRGQDVALRCDPISGHVSLYWYRQALGQGPEFLTYFNYEAQQDKSGLPNDRFSAERPEGSISTLTIQRTEQRDSAMYRCASSGSDSAYNEQFFGPGTRLTVL.

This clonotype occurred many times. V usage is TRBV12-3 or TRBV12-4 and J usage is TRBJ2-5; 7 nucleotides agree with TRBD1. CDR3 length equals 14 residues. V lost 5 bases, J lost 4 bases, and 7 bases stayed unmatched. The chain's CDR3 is CASSGDSFGETQYF. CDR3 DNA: TGTGCCAGCAGTGGGGACAGTTTCGGAGAGACCCAGTACTTC.

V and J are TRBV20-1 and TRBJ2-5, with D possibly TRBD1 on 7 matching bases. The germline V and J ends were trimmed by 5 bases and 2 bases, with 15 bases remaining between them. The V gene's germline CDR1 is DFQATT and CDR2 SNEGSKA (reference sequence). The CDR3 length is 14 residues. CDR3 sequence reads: CSAGGGTEQETQYF. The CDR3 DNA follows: TGCAGTGCTGGTGGAGGGACAGAACAAGAGACCCAGTACTTC.

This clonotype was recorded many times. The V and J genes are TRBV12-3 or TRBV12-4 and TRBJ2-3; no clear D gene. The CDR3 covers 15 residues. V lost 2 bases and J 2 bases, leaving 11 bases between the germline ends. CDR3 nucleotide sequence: TGTGCCAGCAGTTTACCTAGACGGTCCACAGATACGCAGTATTTT. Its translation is CASSLPRRSTDTQYF.

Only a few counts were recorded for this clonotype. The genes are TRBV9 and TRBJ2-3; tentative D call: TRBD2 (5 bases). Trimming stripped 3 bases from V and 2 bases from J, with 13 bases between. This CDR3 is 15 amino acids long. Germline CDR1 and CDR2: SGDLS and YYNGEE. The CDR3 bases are TGTGCCAGCAGCGCCACCGGGAAGAACACAGATACGCAGTATTTT. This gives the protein CASSATGKNTDTQYF.

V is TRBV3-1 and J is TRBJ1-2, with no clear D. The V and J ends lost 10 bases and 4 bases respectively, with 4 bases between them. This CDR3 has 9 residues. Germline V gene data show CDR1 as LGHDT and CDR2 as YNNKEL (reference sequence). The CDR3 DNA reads TGTGCCACCGTCTATGGCTACACCTTC. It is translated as CATVYGYTF.

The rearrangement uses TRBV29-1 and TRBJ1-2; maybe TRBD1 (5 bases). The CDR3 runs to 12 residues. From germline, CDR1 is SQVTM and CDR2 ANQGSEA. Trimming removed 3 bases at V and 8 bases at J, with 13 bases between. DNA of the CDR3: TGCAGCGTTGACGGCAGGGAGGGCGGCTACACCTTC. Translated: CSVDGREGGYTF.

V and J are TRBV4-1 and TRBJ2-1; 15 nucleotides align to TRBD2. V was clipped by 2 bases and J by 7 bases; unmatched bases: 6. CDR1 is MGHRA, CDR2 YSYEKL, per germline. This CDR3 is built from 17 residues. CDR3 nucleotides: TGCGCCAGCAGCCAACCGGGACTAGCGGGAGGATGGAATGAGCAGTTCTTC. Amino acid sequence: CASSQPGLAGGWNEQFF.

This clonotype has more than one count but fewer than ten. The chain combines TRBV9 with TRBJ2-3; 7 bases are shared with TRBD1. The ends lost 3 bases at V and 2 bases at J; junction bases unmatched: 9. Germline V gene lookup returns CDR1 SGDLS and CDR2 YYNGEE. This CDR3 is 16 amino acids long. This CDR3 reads CASSATWDRYTDTQYF. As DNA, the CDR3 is TGTGCCAGCAGCGCAACGTGGGACAGATACACAGATACGCAGTATTTT.

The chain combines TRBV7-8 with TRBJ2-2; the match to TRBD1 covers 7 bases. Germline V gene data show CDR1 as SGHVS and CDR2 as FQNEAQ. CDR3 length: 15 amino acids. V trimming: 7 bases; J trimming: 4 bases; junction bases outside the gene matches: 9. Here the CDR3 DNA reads TGTGCCAGCAACAGGGGCCAACGGCCCACCGGGGAGCTGTTTTTT. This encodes CASNRGQRPTGELFF.

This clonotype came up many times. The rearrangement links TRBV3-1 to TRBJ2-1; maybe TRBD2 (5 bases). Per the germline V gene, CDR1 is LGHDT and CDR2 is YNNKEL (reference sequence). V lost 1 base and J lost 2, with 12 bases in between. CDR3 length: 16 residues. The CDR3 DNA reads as TGTGCCAGCAGCCAAGGGGAGTTTCGAACCTACAATGAGCAGTTCTTC. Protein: CASSQGEFRTYNEQFF.

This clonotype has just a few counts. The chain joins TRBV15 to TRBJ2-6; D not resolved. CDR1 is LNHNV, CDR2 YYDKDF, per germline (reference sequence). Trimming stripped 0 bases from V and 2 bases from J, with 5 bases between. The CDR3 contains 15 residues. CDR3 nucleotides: TGTGCCACCAGCAGAGAGAGGCCTGGGGCCAACGTCCTGACTTTC. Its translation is CATSRERPGANVLTF.

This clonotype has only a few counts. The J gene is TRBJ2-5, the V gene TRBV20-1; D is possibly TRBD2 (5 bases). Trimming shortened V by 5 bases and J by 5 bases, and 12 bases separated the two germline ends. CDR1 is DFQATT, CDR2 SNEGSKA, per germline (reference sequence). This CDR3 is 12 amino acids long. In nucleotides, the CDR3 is TGCAGTGCTCGTACTAGTTCGGAGACCCAGTACTTC. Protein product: CSARTSSETQYF.

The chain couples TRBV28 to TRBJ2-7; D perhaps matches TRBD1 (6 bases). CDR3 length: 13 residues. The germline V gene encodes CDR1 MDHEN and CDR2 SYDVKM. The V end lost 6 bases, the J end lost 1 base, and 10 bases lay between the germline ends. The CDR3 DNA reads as TGTGCCAGCAGCTCCACAGGGTCCTACGAGCAGTACGTC. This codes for CASSSTGSYEQYV.

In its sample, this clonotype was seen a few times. The DNA of the CDR3 is TGTGCCAGCAGTGATGTCGGGGGTAACTATGGCTACACCTTC. Translated: CASSDVGGNYGYTF. J is TRBJ1-2 and V is TRBV2; tentatively, D is TRBD1 (5 bases). The CDR3 extends over 14 amino acids. The V and J ends lost 3 bases and 1 base respectively, with 9 bases between them. CDR1 is SNHLY and CDR2 is FYNNEI in the germline V gene.

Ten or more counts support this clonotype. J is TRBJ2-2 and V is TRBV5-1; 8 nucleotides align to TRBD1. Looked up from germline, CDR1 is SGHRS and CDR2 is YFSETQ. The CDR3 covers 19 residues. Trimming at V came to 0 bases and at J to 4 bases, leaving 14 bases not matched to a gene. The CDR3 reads CASSLVGAGGASSTGELFF. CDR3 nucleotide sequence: TGCGCCAGCAGCTTGGTGGGGGCAGGGGGCGCGTCCAGCACCGGGGAGCTGTTTTTT. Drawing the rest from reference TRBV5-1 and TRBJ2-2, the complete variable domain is KAGVTQTPRYLIKTRGQQVTLSCSPISGHRSVSWYQQTPGQGLQFLFEYFSETQRNKGNFPGRFSGRQFSNSRSEMNVSTLELGDSALYLCASSLVGAGGASSTGELFFGEGSRLTVL.

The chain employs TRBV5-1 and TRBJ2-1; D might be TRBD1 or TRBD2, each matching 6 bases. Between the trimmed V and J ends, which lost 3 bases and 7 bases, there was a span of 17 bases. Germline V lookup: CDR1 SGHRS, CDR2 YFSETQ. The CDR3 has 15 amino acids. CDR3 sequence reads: CASSWRGDLGNEQFF. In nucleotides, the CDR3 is TGCGCCAGCAGCTGGAGGGGGGACCTGGGGAATGAGCAGTTCTTC. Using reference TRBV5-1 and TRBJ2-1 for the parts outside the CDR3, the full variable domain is KAGVTQTPRYLIKTRGQQVTLSCSPISGHRSVSWYQQTPGQGLQFLFEYFSETQRNKGNFPGRFSGRQFSNSRSEMNVSTLELGDSALYLCASSWRGDLGNEQFFGPGTRLTVL.

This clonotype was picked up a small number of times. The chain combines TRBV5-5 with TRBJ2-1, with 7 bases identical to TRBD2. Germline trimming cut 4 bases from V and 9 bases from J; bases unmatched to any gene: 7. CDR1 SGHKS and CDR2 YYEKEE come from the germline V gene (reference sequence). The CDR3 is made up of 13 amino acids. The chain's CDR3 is CASSGRGPGEQFF. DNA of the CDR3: TGTGCCAGCAGCGGGAGGGGCCCTGGTGAGCAGTTCTTC.

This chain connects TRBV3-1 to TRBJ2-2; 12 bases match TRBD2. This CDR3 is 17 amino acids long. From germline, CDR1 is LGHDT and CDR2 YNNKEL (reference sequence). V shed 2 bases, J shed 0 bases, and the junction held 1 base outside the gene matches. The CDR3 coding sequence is TGTGCCAGCAGCCAAACTAGCGGGAGGTCGAACACCGGGGAGCTGTTTTTT. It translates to CASSQTSGRSNTGELFF.

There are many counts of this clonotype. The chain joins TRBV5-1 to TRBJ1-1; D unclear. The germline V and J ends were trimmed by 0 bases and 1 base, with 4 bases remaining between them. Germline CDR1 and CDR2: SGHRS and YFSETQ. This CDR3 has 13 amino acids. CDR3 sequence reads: CASSLVTNTEAFF. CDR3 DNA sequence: TGCGCCAGCAGCTTGGTGACGAACACTGAAGCTTTCTTT.

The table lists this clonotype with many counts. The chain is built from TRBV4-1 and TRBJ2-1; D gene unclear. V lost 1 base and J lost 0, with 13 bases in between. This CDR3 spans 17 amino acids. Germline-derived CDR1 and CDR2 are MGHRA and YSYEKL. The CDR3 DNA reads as TGCGCCAGCAGCCAAGGGCTCGGCAGGAACTCCTACAATGAGCAGTTCTTC. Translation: CASSQGLGRNSYNEQFF.

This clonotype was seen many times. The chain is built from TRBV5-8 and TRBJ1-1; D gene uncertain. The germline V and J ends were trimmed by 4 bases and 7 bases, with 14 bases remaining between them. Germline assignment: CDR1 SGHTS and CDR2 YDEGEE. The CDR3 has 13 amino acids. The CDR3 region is CASSSGRGYEAFF. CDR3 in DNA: TGTGCCAGCAGCAGCGGCCGCGGGTATGAAGCTTTCTTT.

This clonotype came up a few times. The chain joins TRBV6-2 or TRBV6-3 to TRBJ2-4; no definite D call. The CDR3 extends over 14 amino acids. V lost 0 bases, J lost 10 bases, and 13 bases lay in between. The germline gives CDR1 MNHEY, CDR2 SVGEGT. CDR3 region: CASSYSTLGVIQYF. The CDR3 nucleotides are TGTGCCAGCAGTTACTCGACATTAGGAGTGATTCAGTACTTC.

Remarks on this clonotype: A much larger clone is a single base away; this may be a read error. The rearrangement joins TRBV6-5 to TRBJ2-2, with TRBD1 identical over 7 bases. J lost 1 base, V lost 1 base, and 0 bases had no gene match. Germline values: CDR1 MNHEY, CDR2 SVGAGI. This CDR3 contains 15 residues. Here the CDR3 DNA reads TGTGCCAGCAGTTACTGGACAGGGAACACCGGGGAGCTGTTTTTT. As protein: CASSYWTGNTGELFF.